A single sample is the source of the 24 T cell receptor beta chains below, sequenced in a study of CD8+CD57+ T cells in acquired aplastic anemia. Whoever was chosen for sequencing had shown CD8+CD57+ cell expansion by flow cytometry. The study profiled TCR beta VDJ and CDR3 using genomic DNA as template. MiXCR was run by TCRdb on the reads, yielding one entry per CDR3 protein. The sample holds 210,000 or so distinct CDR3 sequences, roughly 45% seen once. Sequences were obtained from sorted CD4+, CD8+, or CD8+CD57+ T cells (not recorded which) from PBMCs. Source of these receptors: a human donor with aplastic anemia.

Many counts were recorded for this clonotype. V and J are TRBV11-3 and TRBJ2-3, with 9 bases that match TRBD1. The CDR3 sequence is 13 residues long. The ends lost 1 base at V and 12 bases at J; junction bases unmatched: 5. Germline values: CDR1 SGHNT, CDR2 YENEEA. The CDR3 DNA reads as TGTGCCAGCAGCTTAGGGGACAGGGAAATCCAGTATTTT. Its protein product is CASSLGDREIQYF.

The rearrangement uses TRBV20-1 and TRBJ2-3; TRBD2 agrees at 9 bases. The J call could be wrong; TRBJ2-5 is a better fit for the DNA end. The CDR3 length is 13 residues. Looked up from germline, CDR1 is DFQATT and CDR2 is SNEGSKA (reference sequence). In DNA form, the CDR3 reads TGCAGTGCTAGCCCTAGCGGGGTAGAGACCCAGTACTTC. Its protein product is CSASPSGVETQYF.

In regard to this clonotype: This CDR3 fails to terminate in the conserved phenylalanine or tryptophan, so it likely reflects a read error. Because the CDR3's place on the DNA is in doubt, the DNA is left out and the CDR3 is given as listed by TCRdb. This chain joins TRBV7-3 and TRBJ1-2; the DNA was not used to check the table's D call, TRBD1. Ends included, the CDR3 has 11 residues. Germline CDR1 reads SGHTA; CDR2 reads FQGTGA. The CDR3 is CASSLWGYSSP.

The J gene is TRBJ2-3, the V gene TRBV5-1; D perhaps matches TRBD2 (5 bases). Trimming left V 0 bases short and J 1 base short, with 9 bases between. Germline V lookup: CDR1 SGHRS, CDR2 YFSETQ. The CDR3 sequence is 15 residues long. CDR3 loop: CASSLAGIGTDTQYF. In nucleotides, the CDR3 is TGCGCCAGCAGCTTGGCCGGGATCGGCACAGATACGCAGTATTTT.

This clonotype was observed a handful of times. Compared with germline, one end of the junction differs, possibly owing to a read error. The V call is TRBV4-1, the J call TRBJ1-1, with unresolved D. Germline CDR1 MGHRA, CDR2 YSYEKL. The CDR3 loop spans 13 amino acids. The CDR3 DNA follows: TGCGCCAGCAGCCAAGCCCGGAACACTGACGCTTTCTTT. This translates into CASSQARNTDAFF.

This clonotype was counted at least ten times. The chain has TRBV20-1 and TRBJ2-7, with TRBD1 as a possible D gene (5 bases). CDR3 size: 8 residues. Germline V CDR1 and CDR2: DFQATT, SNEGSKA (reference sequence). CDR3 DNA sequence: TGCAGCCCAGGGAAGCAGTACTTC. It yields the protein CSPGKQYF.

The CDR3 DNA reads as TGTGCCAGCACCCGGGTACAGGATGAGCAGTTCTTC. Translating it yields CASTRVQDEQFF. The rearrangement uses TRBV7-9 and TRBJ2-1; D possibly corresponds to TRBD1 (5 bases). The CDR3 consists of 12 residues. Looked up from germline, CDR1 is SEHNR and CDR2 is FQNEAQ (reference sequence). The V gene lost 7 bases and the J gene lost 8 bases, with 12 bases spanning the gap. Drawing the rest from reference TRBV7-9 and TRBJ2-1, the complete variable domain is DTGVSQNPRHKITKRGQNVTFRCDPISEHNRLYWYRQTLGQGPEFLTYFQNEAQLEKSRLLSDRFSAERPKGSFSTLEIQRTEQGDSAMYLCASTRVQDEQFFGPGTRLTVL.

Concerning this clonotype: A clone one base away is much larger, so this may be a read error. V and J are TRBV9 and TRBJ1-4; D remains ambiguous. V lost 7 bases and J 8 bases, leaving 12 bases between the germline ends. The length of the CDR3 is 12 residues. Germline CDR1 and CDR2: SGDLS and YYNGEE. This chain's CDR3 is CASGRGGEKLFF. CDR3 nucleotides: TGTGCCAGCGGCCGAGGTGGCGAAAAACTGTTTTTT.

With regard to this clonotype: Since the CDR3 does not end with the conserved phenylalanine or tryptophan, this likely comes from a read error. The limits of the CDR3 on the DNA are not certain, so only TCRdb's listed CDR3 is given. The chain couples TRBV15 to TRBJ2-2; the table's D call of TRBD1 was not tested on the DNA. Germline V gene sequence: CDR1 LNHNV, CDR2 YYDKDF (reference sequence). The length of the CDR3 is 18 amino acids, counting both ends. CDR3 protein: CATSRTPGTGGAGRGAVV.

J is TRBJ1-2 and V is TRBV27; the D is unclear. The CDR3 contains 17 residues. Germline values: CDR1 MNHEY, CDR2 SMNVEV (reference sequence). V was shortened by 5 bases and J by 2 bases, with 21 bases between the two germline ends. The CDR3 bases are TGTGCCAGCAGTCACACCTCGGGAGGGTTTGAGAACTATGGCTACACCTTC. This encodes CASSHTSGGFENYGYTF.

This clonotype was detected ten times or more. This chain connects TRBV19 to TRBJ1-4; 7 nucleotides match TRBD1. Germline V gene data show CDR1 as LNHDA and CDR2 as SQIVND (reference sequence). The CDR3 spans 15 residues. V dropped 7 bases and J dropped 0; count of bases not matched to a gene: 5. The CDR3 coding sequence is TGTGCCAGTACGGACAGGAGTGCAACTAATGAAAAACTGTTTTTT. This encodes CASTDRSATNEKLFF.

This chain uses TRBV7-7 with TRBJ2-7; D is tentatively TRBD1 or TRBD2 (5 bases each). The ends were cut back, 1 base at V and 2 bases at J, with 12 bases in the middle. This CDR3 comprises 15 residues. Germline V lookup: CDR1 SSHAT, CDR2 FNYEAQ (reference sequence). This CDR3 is CASSLGDEGPYEQYF. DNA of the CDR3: TGTGCCAGCAGCTTAGGCGATGAGGGACCCTACGAGCAGTACTTC. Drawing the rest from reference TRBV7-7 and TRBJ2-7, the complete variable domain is GAGVSQSPRYKVTKRGQDVTLRCDPISSHATLYWYQQALGQGPEFLTYFNYEAQPDKSGLPSDRFSAERPEGSISTLTIQRTEQRDSAMYRCASSLGDEGPYEQYFGPGTRLTVT.

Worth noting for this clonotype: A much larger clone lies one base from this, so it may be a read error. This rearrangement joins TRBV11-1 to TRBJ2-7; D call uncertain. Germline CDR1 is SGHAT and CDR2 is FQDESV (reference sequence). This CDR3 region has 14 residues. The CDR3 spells CASSPRSITYERYF. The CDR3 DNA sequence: TGTGCCAGCAGCCCACGATCCATCACCTACGAGCGGTACTTC. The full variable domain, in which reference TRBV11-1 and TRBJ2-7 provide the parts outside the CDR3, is EAEVAQSPRYKITEKSQAVAFWCDPISGHATLYWYRQILGQGPELLVQFQDESVVDDSQLPKDRFSAERLKGVDSTLKIQPAELGDSAMYLCASSPRSITYERYFGPGTRLTVT.

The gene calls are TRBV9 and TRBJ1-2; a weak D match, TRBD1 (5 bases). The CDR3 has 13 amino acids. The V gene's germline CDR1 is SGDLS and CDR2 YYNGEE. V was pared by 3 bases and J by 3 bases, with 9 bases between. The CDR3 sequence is CASSGRGDYGYTF. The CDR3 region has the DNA TGTGCCAGCAGCGGTAGGGGTGACTATGGCTACACCTTC.

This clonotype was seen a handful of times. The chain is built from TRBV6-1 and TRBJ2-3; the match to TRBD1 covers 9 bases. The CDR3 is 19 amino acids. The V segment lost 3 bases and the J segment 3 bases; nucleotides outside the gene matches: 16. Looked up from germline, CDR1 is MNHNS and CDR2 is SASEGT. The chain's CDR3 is CASSDLTRSPGQGTDTQYF. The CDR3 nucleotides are TGTGCCAGCAGTGACCTAACCCGCTCGCCGGGACAGGGAACAGATACGCAGTATTTT.

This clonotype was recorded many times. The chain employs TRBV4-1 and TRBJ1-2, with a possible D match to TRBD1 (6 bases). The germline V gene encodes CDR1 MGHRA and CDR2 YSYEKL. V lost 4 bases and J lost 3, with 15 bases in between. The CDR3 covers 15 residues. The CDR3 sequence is CASSPPQGRDYGYTF. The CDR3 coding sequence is TGCGCCAGCAGCCCTCCACAGGGTAGGGACTATGGCTACACCTTC.

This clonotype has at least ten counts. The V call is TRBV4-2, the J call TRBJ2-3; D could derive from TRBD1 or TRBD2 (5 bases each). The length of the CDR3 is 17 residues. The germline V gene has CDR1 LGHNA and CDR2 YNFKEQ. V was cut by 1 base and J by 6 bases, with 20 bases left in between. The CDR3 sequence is CASSQVTGTLVGDTQYF. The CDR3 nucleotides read TGTGCCAGCAGCCAAGTCACCGGGACCCTGGTCGGTGATACGCAGTATTTT.

CDR3 nucleotides: TGTGCCAGCAGCTTGAAGAGGGGAGCTAACTATGGCTACACCTTC. This gives the protein CASSLKRGANYGYTF. This sequence joins TRBV5-4 and TRBJ1-2; TRBD1 might be the D (5 bases). CDR1 is SGHNT and CDR2 is YYREEE in the germline V gene (reference sequence). The CDR3 has 15 residues. V was pared by 1 base and J by 0 bases, with 10 bases between.

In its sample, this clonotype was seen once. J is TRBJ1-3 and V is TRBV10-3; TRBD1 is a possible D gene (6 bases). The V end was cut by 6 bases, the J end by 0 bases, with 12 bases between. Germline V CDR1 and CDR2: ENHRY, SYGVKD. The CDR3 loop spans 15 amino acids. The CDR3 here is CAIRAGGASGNTIYF. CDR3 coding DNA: TGTGCCATCAGAGCCGGGGGGGCCTCTGGAAACACCATATATTTT.

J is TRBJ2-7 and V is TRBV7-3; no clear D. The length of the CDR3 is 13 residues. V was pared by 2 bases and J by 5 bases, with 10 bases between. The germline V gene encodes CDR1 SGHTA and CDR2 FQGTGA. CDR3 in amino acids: CASSLVASHEQYF. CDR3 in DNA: TGTGCCAGCAGCTTAGTGGCCAGCCACGAGCAGTACTTC. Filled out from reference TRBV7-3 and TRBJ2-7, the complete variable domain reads GAGVSQTPSNKVTEKGKYVELRCDPISGHTALYWYRQSLGQGPEFLIYFQGTGAADDSGLPNDRFFAVRPEGSVSTLKIQRTERGDSAVYLCASSLVASHEQYFGPGTRLTVT.

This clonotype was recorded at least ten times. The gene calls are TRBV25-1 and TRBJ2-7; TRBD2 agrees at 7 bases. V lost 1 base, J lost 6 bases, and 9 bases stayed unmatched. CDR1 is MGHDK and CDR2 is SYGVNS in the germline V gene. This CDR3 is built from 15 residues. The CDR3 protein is CASSESLGEGREQYF. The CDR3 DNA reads TGTGCCAGCAGTGAATCTCTAGGGGAGGGACGCGAGCAGTACTTC.

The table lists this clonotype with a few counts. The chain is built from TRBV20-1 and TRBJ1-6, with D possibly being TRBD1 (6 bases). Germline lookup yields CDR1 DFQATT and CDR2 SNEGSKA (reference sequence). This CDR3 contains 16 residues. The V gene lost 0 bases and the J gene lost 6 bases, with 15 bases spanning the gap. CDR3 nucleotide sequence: TGCAGTGCTAGAGATGATCGGGGGGCGGGTAATTCACCCCTCCACTTT. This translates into CSARDDRGAGNSPLHF.

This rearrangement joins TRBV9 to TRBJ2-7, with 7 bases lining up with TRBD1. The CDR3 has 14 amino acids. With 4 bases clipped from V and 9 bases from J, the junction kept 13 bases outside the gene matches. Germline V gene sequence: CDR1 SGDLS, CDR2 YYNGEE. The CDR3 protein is CASSLGTEGDTQYF. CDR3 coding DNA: TGTGCCAGCAGCCTGGGGACAGAAGGAGATACGCAGTACTTC. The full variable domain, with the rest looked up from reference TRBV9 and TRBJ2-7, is DSGVTQTPKHLITATGQRVTLRCSPRSGDLSVYWYQQSLDQGLQFLIQYYNGEERAKGNILERFSAQQFPDLHSELNLSSLELGDSALYFCASSLGTEGDTQYFGPGTRLTVT.

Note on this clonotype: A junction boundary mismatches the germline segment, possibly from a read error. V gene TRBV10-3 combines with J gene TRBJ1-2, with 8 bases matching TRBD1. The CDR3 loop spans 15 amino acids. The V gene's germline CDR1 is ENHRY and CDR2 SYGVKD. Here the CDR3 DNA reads TGTGCCAGCAGTAAACGGACAGGGACGTGGGTTGGCTACACCTTC. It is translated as CASSKRTGTWVGYTF.